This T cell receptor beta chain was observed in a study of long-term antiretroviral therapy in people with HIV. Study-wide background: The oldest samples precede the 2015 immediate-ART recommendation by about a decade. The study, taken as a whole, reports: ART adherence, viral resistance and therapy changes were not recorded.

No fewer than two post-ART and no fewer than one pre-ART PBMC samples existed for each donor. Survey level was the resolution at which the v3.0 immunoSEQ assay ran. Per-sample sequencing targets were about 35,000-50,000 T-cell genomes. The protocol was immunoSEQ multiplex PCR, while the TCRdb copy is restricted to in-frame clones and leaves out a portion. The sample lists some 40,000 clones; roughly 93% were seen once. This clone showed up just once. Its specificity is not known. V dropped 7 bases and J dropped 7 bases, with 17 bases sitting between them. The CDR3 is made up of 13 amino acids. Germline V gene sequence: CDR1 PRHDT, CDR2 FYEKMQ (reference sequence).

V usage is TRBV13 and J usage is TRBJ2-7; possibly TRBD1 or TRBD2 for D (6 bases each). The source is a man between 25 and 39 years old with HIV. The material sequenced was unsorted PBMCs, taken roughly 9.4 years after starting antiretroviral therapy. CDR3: CASTYGGTQEQYF. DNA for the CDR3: TGTGCCAGCACCTACGGAGGGACACAGGAGCAGTACTTC.